This TCR beta chain derives from a study of molecular identifiers for immune sequencing clone quantification (dated by TCRdb to the late 2010s). As for the study more broadly: For a replicate experiment, RNA from roughly 20,000 or 100,000 naive CD8 T cells was divided into five aliquots, of which four were sequenced. The study was a methods study using CD8 T cells to benchmark molecular-identifier clustering-based TCR repertoire sequencing (MIDCIRS) and TCR RNA copy counting. What the authors observed across the whole study: Modeling gave about 3.3 recovered TCR RNA copies per cell versus approximately 11 by digital PCR, implying around 33% capture efficiency. Clones above 20 RNA copies held over 97% of molecules in CMV-specific effector cells but under 1% in naive cells. When barcode sub-clustering was left out, chimeric consensus sequences inflated TCR diversity, with chimeras reaching as high as 47%. Naive libraries contained spiked-in Jurkat TCR RNA (roughly ten copies' worth), which is not part of the donor repertoire. The sizes of highly expanded clones could end up underestimated when identical TCR molecules share a barcode. Spiked-in Jurkat TCR RNA equal to a single cell's worth was reported to be detectable even within 1,100,000 naive CD8 T cells.

Libraries of naive CD8 T cells were generated from roughly 21,000 to 960,000 sorted cells, with 10%, 30% or 50% of the purified RNA used. On a BD FACSAria II, naive CD8 T cells were FACS-sorted as CD8+CD4-CCR7+CD45RA+ and collected into RLT Plus buffer. Under 11 TCR copies' worth of Jurkat RNA were spiked into roughly 20,000-1,000,000 naive CD8 T cell samples to test detection sensitivity. Enrichment of CD8 T cells was done with RosetteSep CD8+ T Cell Enrichment Cocktail plus Ficoll-Paque, and ACK red cell lysis came afterward. The cysteine opens and the phenylalanine closes a CDR3 of 15 amino acids. This entry keeps only the CDR3 DNA: 45 bases, framed from base 1. V is reduced by 6 bases and J by 5 bases, leaving a spacing of 19 bases between them. From the germline V gene (reference sequence), CDR1 is LNHDA and CDR2 is SQIVND. Regarding this clonotype: There is no known antigen for this receptor. Base qualities were left out, and no much larger clone turns up one base away.

Library method: PCR. Instrument used: NextSeq 500. Bulk TCR libraries were made following a previously described method, with the TCR primers given in Table S5. Total RNA was purified with the Qiagen AllPrep DNA/RNA kit. Before any analysis, reads coming from multiple sequencing runs of the same library were combined into one pool. The study's processing was this. Reads were retained only if their TCR constant sequence matched exactly, and those retained reads were trimmed to 150 nt and grouped according to their 12-nt molecular barcodes. Within each barcode group, reads were sub-clustered at a 15% Levenshtein threshold, and quality-weighted consensus sequences were built per RNA molecule. Non-functional sequences were removed, as were lower-count sequences one edit away from another. Based on fitting two negative binomial distributions, any barcode sub-cluster with under 20% of the maximum read count was discarded. The public reads were run again by TCRdb, first through fastp at Q25 and then through MiXCR, and only productive beta chains were kept. Here each entry gathers all rows of one CDR3 protein and keeps the most common genes and DNA. V and J calls and clone size were set by TCRdb, not the authors. Across this sample there are over 85,000 distinct CDR3 sequences, with 20% to 25% seen only once. The ten largest make up around 0.77% of the sample.

The specimen sequenced was naive CD8+ T cells from blood, with Jurkat cell RNA spiked in. The sample's cell subset or site, from its label and the paper: FACS-sorted CD8+CD4-CCR7+CD45RA+ naive T cells. This clonotype originated in a human donor in good health. Some libraries in this study had Jurkat cell RNA spiked in. This chain is built from TRBV19 and TRBJ2-5, and TRBD2 may be the D gene, going by 6 matching bases. The CDR3 here reads CASSPWDSLGETQYF. The DNA is as follows: TGTGCCAGTAGCCCTTGGGACTCCCTTGGGGAGACCCAGTACTTC.